The 5 T cell receptor beta chains below come from one sample, sequenced in a study of cytomegalovirus exposure and HLA in healthy donors. Generated by immunoSEQ multiplex PCR, the TCRdb table keeps only in-frame clones and is missing some. The repertoire includes approximately 270,000 clones, almost 90% of them detected once, and 0.35% to 0.45% sits in the top ten. Material for sequencing was PBMCs. The receptors shown here come from a young woman in good health and CMV-seronegative.

The rearrangement links TRBV28 to TRBJ1-2; TRBD1 might be the D (6 bases). V gave up 5 bases and J gave up 4 bases, with 14 bases separating them. This CDR3 has 14 residues. Germline V lookup: CDR1 MDHEN, CDR2 SYDVKM. CDR3 sequence: CASSVAGGSYGYTF. DNA of the CDR3: TGTGCCAGCAGTGTGGCGGGGGGCTCCTATGGCTACACCTTC.

The V call is TRBV7-6, the J call TRBJ2-1; D is unclear. The CDR3 is 13 residues long. The V end lost 0 bases, the J end lost 8 bases, and 8 bases lay between the germline ends. From germline, CDR1 is SGHVS and CDR2 FNYEAQ. CDR3 loop: CASSLAPPDEQFF. The CDR3 DNA sequence: TGTGCCAGCAGCTTAGCGCCCCCGGATGAGCAGTTCTTC.

The gene calls are TRBV15 and TRBJ2-1; D call uncertain. Germline CDR1 reads LNHNV; CDR2 reads YYDKDF (reference sequence). The CDR3 is 13 residues long. The V and J ends lost 3 bases and 5 bases respectively, with 8 bases between them. CDR3 sequence: CATSSSRDNEQFF. Here the CDR3 DNA reads TGTGCCACCAGCAGTAGCAGAGACAATGAGCAGTTCTTC.

The rearrangement links TRBV7-2 to TRBJ2-4; D not resolved. Germline CDR1 reads SGHTA; CDR2 reads FQGNSA. CDR3 length equals 14 residues. V dropped 1 base and J dropped 5 bases, with 9 bases sitting between them. CDR3 nucleotide sequence: TGTGCCAGCAGCTTAGTCCGGGTTCAAAACATTCAGTACTTC. This translates into CASSLVRVQNIQYF.

The chain employs TRBV11-1 and TRBJ2-3, with D perhaps TRBD2 (7 bases). Germline CDR1 is SGHAT and CDR2 is FQDESV (reference sequence). This CDR3 is 16 amino acids long. V lost 1 base to trimming and J lost 2 bases, with 13 bases between them. The CDR3 DNA sequence: TGTGCCAGCAGCTTAGTTCCGGGGGGCACCACAGATACGCAGTATTTT. Translation: CASSLVPGGTTDTQYF. The full variable domain, completed using reference TRBV11-1 and TRBJ2-3, is EAEVAQSPRYKITEKSQAVAFWCDPISGHATLYWYRQILGQGPELLVQFQDESVVDDSQLPKDRFSAERLKGVDSTLKIQPAELGDSAMYLCASSLVPGGTTDTQYFGPGTRLTVL.